Listed below are T cell receptor beta chains from one sample, sequenced in a study of T cells after yellow fever vaccination. TCRdb used MiXCR to reprocess the 5' RACE reads, holding one entry per CDR3 protein. The sample has about 340,000 distinct CDR3 sequences; 3% to 4.5% are singletons. Here the sequenced sample was PBMCs, taken 5 days after the yellow fever booster vaccination. All receptors derive from a young man who received the YFV17D yellow fever vaccine. The CDR3 runs from the conserved cysteine through the conserved F or W. The D gene is left open where the match is weak. Clone size, where shown, is once, few, many, or a class for clones that have expanded.

D,V,size,J,DNA,CDR3
NA,TRBV7-8,few,TRBJ2-3,TGTGCCAGCAGCTTCGAGACGGGGGAATTAGATACGCAGTATTTT,CASSFETGELDTQYF
TRBD1,TRBV12-3/TRBV12-4,NA,TRBJ1-1,TGTGCCAGCAGTCGAACGACAGGGTCGACGGGTGAAGCTTTCTTT,CASSRTTGSTGEAFF
NA,TRBV5-4,few,TRBJ1-4,TGTGCCAGCACCGTCGACGACGAAAAACTGTTTTTT,CASTVDDEKLFF
NA,TRBV3-1,NA,TRBJ1-2,TGTGCCAGCAGCCAAGGAGTTGTGAATGGCTACACCTTC,CASSQGVVNGYTF
NA,TRBV5-1,many,TRBJ2-7,TGCGCCAGCAGCTCCCGGGCCAGCATACTGGACGAGCAGTACTTC,CASSSRASILDEQYF
TRBD2,TRBV2,NA,TRBJ2-3,TGTGCCAGCAGAGCCCCCGGGAGGACAGATACGCAGTATTTT,CASRAPGRTDTQYF
NA,TRBV12-3/TRBV12-4,few,TRBJ2-1,TGTGCCAGCAGCCCCTGGGGCAGGGCGAACAATGAGCAGTTCTTC,CASSPWGRANNEQFF
NA,TRBV18,NA,TRBJ2-3,TGTGCCAGCTCGACCGGGGCAGATACGCAGTATTTT,CASSTGADTQYF
NA,TRBV5-1,few,TRBJ2-3,TGCGCCAGCAGCTTGGAAGATCGTACAGATACGCAGTATTTT,CASSLEDRTDTQYF
TRBD2,TRBV5-4,many,TRBJ2-3,TGTGCCAGCAGCCCGAGCGGGGGCCGAGGAGATACGCAGTATTTT,CASSPSGGRGDTQYF
TRBD1,TRBV20-1,NA,TRBJ1-1,TGCAGTGGGACCGGGACAGGTGAAGCCGTAATTCCGAACACTGAAGCTTTCTTT,CSGTGTGEAVIPNTEAFF
TRBD1,TRBV7-2,few,TRBJ1-4,TGTGCCAGCAGCATGAACAGGGGCCCAGCTGAAAAACTGTTTTTT,CASSMNRGPAEKLFF
TRBD1,TRBV6-6,many,TRBJ1-2,TGTGCCAGCAGTCATCCGACAGGGACCATGAAGGGCTACACCTTC,CASSHPTGTMKGYTF
NA,TRBV7-2,NA,TRBJ2-7,TGTGCCAGCACCCCATCCGGGTACGAGCAGTACTTC,CASTPSGYEQYF
NA,TRBV5-1,many,TRBJ2-7,TGCGCCAGCAGCTTGACTAGTACCTACGAGCAGTACTTC,CASSLTSTYEQYF
NA,TRBV28,NA,TRBJ1-2,TGTGCCAGCAGTTTAATACTTGGACAGAGCCGGTCCTATGGCTACACCTTC,CASSLILGQSRSYGYTF
NA,TRBV5-1,many,TRBJ1-6,TGCGCCAGCAGCTTACAGGGAAATTCACCCCTCCACTTT,CASSLQGNSPLHF
NA,TRBV4-2,few,TRBJ2-2,TGTGCCAGCAGCCAAGATCCCGCTAAAAAGGCCGGGGAGCTGTTTTTT,CASSQDPAKKAGELFF
TRBD2,TRBV7-3,NA,TRBJ2-1,TGTGCCAGCAGCCCCAGCGGGGGGGCTTACACTGAGCAGTTCTTC,CASSPSGGAYTEQFF
NA,TRBV20-1,few,TRBJ1-1,TGCAGTGCTAGAGATACCACCCGGGTATCACTAATCGCTGAAGCTTTCTTT,CSARDTTRVSLIAEAFF
NA,TRBV5-1,few,TRBJ2-3,TGCGCCAGCAGTCCGGGACCTACCACAGATACGCAGTATTTT,CASSPGPTTDTQYF
TRBD1,TRBV7-9,NA,TRBJ1-1,TGTGCCAGCAGACCCCGGACAGGGTTGACGATGAACACTGAAGCTTTCTTT,CASRPRTGLTMNTEAFF
NA,TRBV5-1,many,TRBJ2-1,TGCGCCAGCAGCTCCTACGGGACGGAGAGTGGCAATGAGCAGTTCTTC,CASSSYGTESGNEQFF
NA,TRBV5-1,many,TRBJ1-2,TGCGCCAGCAGCTTGGAGAGGTTCCAGTCAGGCTACACCTTC,CASSLERFQSGYTF
NA,TRBV4-3,NA,TRBJ1-6,TGCGCCAGCAGCCAAGATCGGGGGGGAATGACACCCCTCCACTTT,CASSQDRGGMTPLHF
NA,TRBV6-1,NA,TRBJ2-1,TGTGCCAGCAGTTTAGAATCCTACAATGAGCAGTTCTTC,CASSLESYNEQFF
NA,TRBV6-5,many,TRBJ2-3,TGTGCCAGCAGTTACGGGCCAAGCACAGATACGCAGTATTTT,CASSYGPSTDTQYF
NA,TRBV14,many,TRBJ2-5,TGTGCCAGCAGCACTGGTCGCCCAGAGACCCAGTACTTC,CASSTGRPETQYF
NA,TRBV25-1,few,TRBJ2-7,TGTGCCAGCAGTGGCTCGTCGAGTAGGGAGTACGAGCAGTACTTC,CASSGSSSREYEQYF
NA,TRBV20-1,NA,TRBJ1-2,TGCAGTGTTCAGGGCGCCGCTCCTTATGGCTACACCTTC,CSVQGAAPYGYTF
NA,TRBV11-2,many,TRBJ2-5,TGTGCCAGCAGCTTAGAACTGGAGGGGAGGCAGACCCAGTACTTC,CASSLELEGRQTQYF
TRBD2,TRBV4-2,many,TRBJ2-5,TGTGCCAGCAGCCAGACTAGCGGGGGGGCAGAGACCCAGTACTTC,CASSQTSGGAETQYF
NA,TRBV7-9,few,TRBJ2-5,TGTGCCAGCAGCTTTGGGGTCAATGGGGGGATCCAAGAGACCCAGTACTTC,CASSFGVNGGIQETQYF
NA,TRBV5-8,few,TRBJ1-6,TGTGCCAGCAGCTCGGGGCAGTATAATTCACCCCTCCACTTT,CASSSGQYNSPLHF
NA,TRBV6-5,NA,TRBJ2-3,TGTGCCAGCAGTTACGCGGGGACGGATACGCAGTATTTT,CASSYAGTDTQYF
TRBD1,TRBV7-8,many,TRBJ1-5,TGTGCCAGCAGCTTACGTGGACAGGGGAGCAATCAGCCCCAGCATTTT,CASSLRGQGSNQPQHF
NA,TRBV21-1,NA,TRBJ2-1,TGTGCCAGCAGCAAAGTTCGAACTTCTAATCGGTGTAGGAAAGAGCAGTTCTTC,CASSKVRTSNRCRKEQFF
NA,TRBV5-1,NA,TRBJ2-7,TGCGCCAGCAGCTTGCTTACGGACTCCTACGAGCAGTACTTC,CASSLLTDSYEQYF
TRBD2,TRBV9,NA,TRBJ2-5,TGTGCCAGCAGCGTAGTTCCTAGCGGCAGGGAGACCCAGTACTTC,CASSVVPSGRETQYF
NA,TRBV7-3,many,TRBJ2-2,TGTGCCAGCAGCCCCACTTTCACCGGGGAGCTGTTTTTT,CASSPTFTGELFF
NA,TRBV29-1,NA,TRBJ1-1,TGCAGCGGCGAACAGGGCCCAGCTTTCTTT,CSGEQGPAFF
NA,TRBV12-3/TRBV12-4,few,TRBJ2-5,TGTGCCAGCGGTCGCGGTTTGTGGGAGACCCAGTACTTC,CASGRGLWETQYF
TRBD1,TRBV5-4,NA,TRBJ1-6,TGTGCCAGCAGCTTAGGGACAGGGGGCTCTAATTCACCCCTCCACTTT,CASSLGTGGSNSPLHF
NA,TRBV5-1,few,TRBJ2-3,TGCGCCAGCAGCGTGGGGCAAGATACGCAGTATTTT,CASSVGQDTQYF
NA,TRBV10-3,many,TRBJ2-5,TGTGCCATCAGTGAAGGGACCGGGGGGACCCAGTACTTC,CAISEGTGGTQYF